The present entry profiles one T cell receptor beta chain with its context. Per the study methods: Amplification with reference gene primers provided the estimates of nucleated cell counts. The data were produced by immunoSEQ multiplex PCR, yet TCRdb's version contains in-frame clones alone and is incomplete. That table gives V, J and clone size, and the DNA gave D and trimming. The sample lists about 220,000 clones; almost 85% were seen once. Seattle cases were enrolled at active infection and followed longitudinally. The data are from a study of blood T cell repertoires in COVID-19. About the research overall: Italy, Spain and the United States were the sources of the convalescent and acute COVID-19 samples. PBMCs, B-cell-depleted T cells, or T cells were the source of the cDNA or gDNA that made up the material.

This clonotype was obtained from a woman between 65 and 79 years old with COVID-19, enrolled during active disease. The sample was peripheral blood.

The CDR3 DNA is TGCAGCGTCCGCCAGGGGGATAGGGATAGTGCTGAAGCTTTCTTT. This encodes CSVRQGDRDSAEAFF. This chain uses TRBV29-1 with TRBJ1-1, with 7 bases aligning to TRBD1. J was trimmed by 6 bases and V by 6 bases; bases with no gene match: 16. Germline CDR1 is SQVTM and CDR2 is ANQGSEA. The CDR3 contains 15 residues.